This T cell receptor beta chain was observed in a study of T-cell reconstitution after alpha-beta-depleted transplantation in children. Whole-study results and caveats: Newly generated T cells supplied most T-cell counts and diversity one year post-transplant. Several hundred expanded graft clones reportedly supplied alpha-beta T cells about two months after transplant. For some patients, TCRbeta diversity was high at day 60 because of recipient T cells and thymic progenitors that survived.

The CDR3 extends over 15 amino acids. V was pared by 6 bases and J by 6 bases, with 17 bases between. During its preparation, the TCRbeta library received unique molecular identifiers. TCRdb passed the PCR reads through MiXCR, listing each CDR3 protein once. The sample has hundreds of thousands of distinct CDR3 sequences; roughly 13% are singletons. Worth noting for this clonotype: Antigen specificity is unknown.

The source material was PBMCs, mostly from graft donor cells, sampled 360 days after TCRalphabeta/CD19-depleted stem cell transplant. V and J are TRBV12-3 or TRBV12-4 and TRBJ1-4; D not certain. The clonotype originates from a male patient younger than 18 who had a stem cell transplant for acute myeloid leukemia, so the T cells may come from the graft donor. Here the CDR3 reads CASRVSSARDEKLFF. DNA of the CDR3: TGTGCCAGCAGAGTATCTTCCGCGCGAGATGAAAAACTGTTTTTT.